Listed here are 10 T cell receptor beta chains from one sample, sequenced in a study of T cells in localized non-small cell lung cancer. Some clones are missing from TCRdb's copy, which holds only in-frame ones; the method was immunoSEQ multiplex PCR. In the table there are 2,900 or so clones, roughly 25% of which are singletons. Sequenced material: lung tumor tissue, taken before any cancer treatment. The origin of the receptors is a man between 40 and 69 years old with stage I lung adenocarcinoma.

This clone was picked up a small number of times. The DNA of the CDR3 is TGTGCCAGCAGCCGGACTAGCGGGAGGCTAGCAGATACGCAGTATTTT. This codes for CASSRTSGRLADTQYF. This chain links TRBV11-3 with TRBJ2-3; 14 positions agree with TRBD2. There are 16 residues in the CDR3. The V gene end was trimmed by 5 bases and the J gene end by 4 bases; junction bases not matched to a gene: 5. The germline gives CDR1 SGHNT, CDR2 YENEEA.

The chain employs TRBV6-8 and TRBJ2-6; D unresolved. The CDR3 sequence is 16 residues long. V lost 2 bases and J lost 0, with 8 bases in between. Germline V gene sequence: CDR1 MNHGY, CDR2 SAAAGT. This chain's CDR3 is CASSYPSSSGANVLTF. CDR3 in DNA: TGTGCCAGCAGTTACCCCAGCAGCTCTGGGGCCAACGTCCTGACTTTC.

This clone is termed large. The CDR3 DNA follows: TGTGCCAGCAGGCCTCCGCCGGGACAGGGAAATGGCTACACCTTC. Protein: CASRPPPGQGNGYTF. The chain is built from TRBV6-8 and TRBJ1-2; 9 nucleotides match TRBD1. Germline lookup yields CDR1 MNHGY and CDR2 SAAAGT. With 6 bases clipped from V and 6 bases from J, the junction kept 11 bases outside the gene matches. This CDR3 has 15 amino acids.

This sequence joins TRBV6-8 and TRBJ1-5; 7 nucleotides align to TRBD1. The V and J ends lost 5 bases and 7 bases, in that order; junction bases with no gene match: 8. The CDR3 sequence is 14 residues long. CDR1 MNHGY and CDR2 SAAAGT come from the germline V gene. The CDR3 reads CASSAQGVHQPQHF. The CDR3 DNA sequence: TGTGCCAGCAGTGCCCAGGGGGTCCACCAGCCCCAGCATTTT.

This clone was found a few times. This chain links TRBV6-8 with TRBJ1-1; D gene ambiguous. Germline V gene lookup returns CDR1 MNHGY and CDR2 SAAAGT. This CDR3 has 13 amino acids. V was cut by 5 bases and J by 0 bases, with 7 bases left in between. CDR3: CASSPQLNTEAFF. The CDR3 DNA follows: TGTGCCAGCAGTCCCCAATTGAACACTGAAGCTTTCTTT.

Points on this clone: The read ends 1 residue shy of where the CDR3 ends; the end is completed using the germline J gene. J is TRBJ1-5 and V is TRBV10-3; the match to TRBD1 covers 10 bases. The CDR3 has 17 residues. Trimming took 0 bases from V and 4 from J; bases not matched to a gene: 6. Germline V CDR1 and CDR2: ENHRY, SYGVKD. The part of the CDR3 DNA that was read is TGTGCCATCAGTGAGTCACGGGACAGGGGTATTAATCAGCCCCAGCAT. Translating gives CAISESRDRGINQPQH. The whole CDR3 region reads CAISESRDRGINQPQHF.

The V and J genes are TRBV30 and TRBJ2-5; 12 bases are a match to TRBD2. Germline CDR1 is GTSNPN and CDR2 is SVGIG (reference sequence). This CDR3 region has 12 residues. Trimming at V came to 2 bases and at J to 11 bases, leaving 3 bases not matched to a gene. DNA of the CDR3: TGTGCCTGGAGTTGGACTAGCGGGGATCAGTACTTC. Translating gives CAWSWTSGDQYF.

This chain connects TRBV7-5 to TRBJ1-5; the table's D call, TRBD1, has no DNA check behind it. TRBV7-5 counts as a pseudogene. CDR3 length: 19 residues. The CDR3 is CASSQVGIAQQGRSQPQHF. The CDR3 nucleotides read TGTGCCAGCAGCCAAGTAGGAATCGCGCAGCAGGGTAGGAGTCAGCCCCAGCATTTT.

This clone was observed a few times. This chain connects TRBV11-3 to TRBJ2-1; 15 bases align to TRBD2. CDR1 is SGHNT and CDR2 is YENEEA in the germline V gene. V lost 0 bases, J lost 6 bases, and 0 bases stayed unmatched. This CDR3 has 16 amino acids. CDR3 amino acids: CASSLEGLAGGNEQFF. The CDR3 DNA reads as TGTGCCAGCAGCTTAGAGGGACTAGCGGGAGGCAATGAGCAGTTCTTC.

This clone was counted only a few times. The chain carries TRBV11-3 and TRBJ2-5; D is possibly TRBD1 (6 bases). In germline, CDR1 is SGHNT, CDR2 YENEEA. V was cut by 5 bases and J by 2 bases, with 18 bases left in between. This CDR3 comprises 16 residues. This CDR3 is CASSRGPGQGQETQYF. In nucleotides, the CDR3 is TGTGCCAGCAGCCGAGGACCGGGACAAGGTCAAGAGACCCAGTACTTC.